The T cell receptor beta chain under discussion was sequenced for a study of regulatory T cells in long-lasting Graves disease. Study-wide findings and caveats: Persistent patients shared under 3,000 public clonotypes among themselves. Newly diagnosed patients shared fewer, at more than 750.

Noted time point: newly diagnosed GD, antithyroid drugs for less than 3 months. PBMC-extracted RNA yielded the TCR library. Construction of TCR beta libraries relied on iRepertoire HTBI primers and on Arm-PCR targeting CDR3 regions. Each CDR3 protein gets one entry after TCRdb re-called the multiplex PCR reads with MiXCR. The table has about 310,000 distinct CDR3 sequences, over 15% seen once. This clonotype was picked up many times. The antigen remains unidentified. This CDR3 is built from 13 residues. Germline V CDR1 and CDR2: SGHRS, YFSETQ. V gave up 4 bases and J gave up 5 bases, with 11 bases separating them.

The origin of this receptor is a female donor with Graves disease. The sample in question was peripheral blood mononuclear cells (PBMCs), obtained at new diagnosis, from a patient treated with antithyroid drugs. The chain links TRBV5-1 to TRBJ2-3; D is possibly TRBD2 (5 bases). In DNA, the CDR3 is TGCGCCAGCAGCCCCTACGGGAAAGATACGCAGTATTTT. It specifies CASSPYGKDTQYF.